The 19 T cell receptor beta chains below were found in one sample sequenced in a study of T cells in Graves' hyperthyroidism and ophthalmopathy. RNA transcripts served as the template for amplifying TCR beta CDR3 regions. The HTBI primer set served for first-round RT-PCR of the TCR CDR3. TCRdb reanalysed the multiplex PCR reads using MiXCR and keeps one entry per CDR3 protein. The top ten hold less than 15% of the sample, which has 400,000 to 500,000 distinct CDR3 sequences, roughly 14% seen once. The sample taken for sequencing was blood. The source is a man between 18 and 29 years old with Graves' ophthalmopathy.

The gene calls are TRBV10-1 and TRBJ2-7, with TRBD2 identical over 9 bases. This CDR3 is built from 14 residues. The germline CDR1 and CDR2 sequences are WNHNN and SYGVQD (reference sequence). V lost 4 bases and J lost 3; bases outside the gene matches: 4. The CDR3 here is CASSALAGDYEQYF. The CDR3 bases are TGCGCCAGCAGTGCTTTAGCGGGGGACTACGAGCAGTACTTC.

This clonotype was seen at least ten times. The gene calls are TRBV12-5 and TRBJ2-7; D is unresolved. The CDR3 spans 12 residues. Germline V gene sequence: CDR1 LGHNT, CDR2 FRNRAP. V lost 3 bases and J lost 7, with 10 bases in between. DNA for the CDR3: TGTGCTAGTGGTTTTCCCTCTTCAGAGCAGTACTTC. This encodes CASGFPSSEQYF. Full variable domain (rest looked up from reference TRBV12-5 and TRBJ2-7): DARVTQTPRHKVTEMGQEVTMRCQPILGHNTVFWYRQTMMQGLELLAYFRNRAPLDDSGMPKDRFSAEMPDATLATLKIQPSEPRDSAVYFCASGFPSSEQYFGPGTRLTVT.

This clonotype was seen at least ten times. The chain carries TRBV6-1 and TRBJ1-2; 10 bases agree with TRBD1. In germline, CDR1 is MNHNS, CDR2 SASEGT. The CDR3 extends over 14 amino acids. V was pared by 8 bases and J by 6 bases, with 9 bases of the junction left unmatched. CDR3 in amino acids: CASRTGGFSDGYTF. In DNA, the CDR3 is TGTGCCAGCCGGACAGGGGGTTTCTCGGATGGCTACACCTTC.

This clonotype has a handful of counts. The chain employs TRBV6-1 and TRBJ1-6, with D uncertain. The germline CDR1 and CDR2 sequences are MNHNS and SASEGT. The CDR3 has 13 residues. The germline V and J ends were trimmed by 7 bases and 8 bases, with 12 bases remaining between them. Here the CDR3 reads CASTRLLDSPLHF. DNA for the CDR3: TGTGCCAGCACCCGTCTACTAGATTCACCCCTCCACTTT.

This sequence joins TRBV6-2 or TRBV6-3 and TRBJ1-2; maybe TRBD1 (5 bases). Germline assignment: CDR1 MNHEY and CDR2 SVGEGT. V was clipped by 5 bases and J by 2 bases, with 9 bases between them. The CDR3 contains 13 residues. In DNA, the CDR3 is TGTGCCAGCAGTATAGACAGAAACTATGGCTACACCTTC. Protein: CASSIDRNYGYTF.

This clonotype was found a few times. The V call is TRBV4-1, the J call TRBJ2-3; unclear D gene. The germline gives CDR1 MGHRA, CDR2 YSYEKL. The CDR3 is 14 amino acids. The V end lost 1 base, the J end lost 2 bases, and 7 bases lay between the germline ends. In nucleotides, the CDR3 is TGCGCCAGCAGCCAAGGATGGTACACAGATACGCAGTATTTT. Translating it yields CASSQGWYTDTQYF.

This clonotype was counted between two and nine times. This chain joins TRBV5-4 and TRBJ2-2, with D hard to call. Between the trimmed V and J ends, which lost 1 base and 2 bases, there was a span of 12 bases. Germline V gene sequence: CDR1 SGHNT, CDR2 YYREEE (reference sequence). CDR3 length: 16 residues. The CDR3: CASSLTPSLNTGELFF. CDR3 coding DNA: TGTGCCAGCAGCTTGACCCCCAGCCTCAACACCGGGGAGCTGTTTTTT. The whole variable domain, remainder taken from reference TRBV5-4 and TRBJ2-2, is ETGVTQSPTHLIKTRGQQVTLRCSSQSGHNTVSWYQQALGQGPQFIFQYYREEENGRGNFPPRFSGLQFPNYSSELNVNALELDDSALYLCASSLTPSLNTGELFFGEGSRLTVL.

This clonotype was counted ten times or more. V is TRBV14 and J is TRBJ2-7; D possibly matches TRBD1 or TRBD2 (5 bases each). Trimming shortened V by 1 base and J by 7 bases, and 17 bases separated the two germline ends. The CDR3 consists of 15 residues. Germline lookup yields CDR1 SGHDN and CDR2 FVKESK. CDR3 bases: TGTGCCAGCAGCCAAGTTAGACATGGGGGATCGGAGCAGTACTTC. Encoded protein: CASSQVRHGGSEQYF.

The rearrangement joins TRBV5-1 to TRBJ1-3, with no clear D. CDR1 and CDR2 (germline): SGHRS, YFSETQ. The CDR3 runs to 15 residues. V lost 4 bases to trimming and J lost 0 bases, with 11 bases between them. The CDR3 bases are TGCGCCAGCAGCAGCAGTGGCAGCTCTGGAAACACCATATATTTT. It codes for CASSSSGSSGNTIYF.

This clonotype turned up a few times. V and J are TRBV5-6 and TRBJ2-2, with 7 bases matching TRBD1. V lost 2 bases and J lost 6; bases outside the gene matches: 4. Germline CDR1 is SGHDT and CDR2 is YYEEEE. The CDR3 sequence is 14 residues long. CDR3 sequence (DNA): TGTGCCAGCAGCTTCGTTACAGGGGCCGGGGAGCTGTTTTTT. This gives the protein CASSFVTGAGELFF.

This clonotype was found many times. This chain uses TRBV11-2 with TRBJ2-6; 9 bases agree with TRBD1. Germline loops: CDR1 SGHAT, CDR2 FQNNGV. This CDR3 is 19 amino acids long. V lost 6 bases to trimming and J lost 0 bases; unmatched junction nucleotides: 12. The CDR3 coding sequence is TGTGCCAGCAGGATCACCGGGACAGGGCTAAGCTCTGGGGCCAACGTCCTGACTTTC. It is translated as CASRITGTGLSSGANVLTF.

This clonotype was detected ten times or more. The chain combines TRBV12-3 or TRBV12-4 with TRBJ2-3, with D possibly matching TRBD2 (6 bases). With 3 bases removed from V and 0 bases from J, the gap between germline ends came to 7 bases. The CDR3 extends over 14 amino acids. The CDR3 DNA is TGTGCCAGCAGTTTCGGGGGAAGCACAGATACGCAGTATTTT. This encodes CASSFGGSTDTQYF.

The chain uses TRBV10-2 and TRBJ2-3, with 9 bases lining up with TRBD2. This CDR3 region has 15 residues. Germline V gene lookup returns CDR1 WSHSY and CDR2 SAAADI. V trimming: 4 bases; J trimming: 2 bases; junction bases outside the gene matches: 4. The CDR3 nucleotides read TGCGCCAGCAGTGGGACTAGCGAGTCCACAGATACGCAGTATTTT. This gives the protein CASSGTSESTDTQYF.

This clonotype showed up many times. The chain is built from TRBV9 and TRBJ2-2; weak D call: TRBD2 (7 bases). V was cut by 0 bases and J by 2 bases, with 8 bases left in between. This CDR3 contains 15 residues. The germline CDR1 and CDR2 sequences are SGDLS and YYNGEE. For the CDR3, the DNA is TGTGCCAGCAGCGTAGGCGGGGGCAACACCGGGGAGCTGTTTTTT. This translates into CASSVGGGNTGELFF.

Ten or more counts support this clonotype. The chain couples TRBV7-9 to TRBJ2-3, with D tentatively TRBD2 (6 bases). The CDR3 spans 15 residues. Trimming took off 5 bases at V and 6 bases at J, with 18 bases between the two ends. The germline CDR1 and CDR2 sequences are SEHNR and FQNEAQ (reference sequence). CDR3 sequence: CASSPRNLAPDTQYF. The CDR3 nucleotides read TGTGCCAGCAGCCCCAGAAACCTAGCGCCCGATACGCAGTATTTT.

A few counts support this clonotype. The genes are TRBV7-6 and TRBJ2-5; 10 bases match TRBD2. V dropped 5 bases and J dropped 2; count of bases not matched to a gene: 8. Germline V CDR1 and CDR2: SGHVS, FNYEAQ. The CDR3 length is 16 residues. DNA of the CDR3: TGTGCCAGCAGCCGACGAGCGGGGGGGGGGCAAGAGACCCAGTACTTC. Protein: CASSRRAGGGQETQYF.

This clonotype was seen many times. V and J are TRBV18 and TRBJ1-1; perhaps TRBD1 as D (5 bases). V was pared by 0 bases and J by 5 bases, with 7 bases between. Germline V gives CDR1 KGHSH, CDR2 LQKENI. The CDR3 covers 13 residues. The CDR3 DNA reads TGTGCCAGCTCACCACCGGGGGAGACTGAAGCTTTCTTT. Its protein product is CASSPPGETEAFF.

The chain joins TRBV5-1 to TRBJ2-7; D remains unclear. Trimming cost V 0 bases and J 3 bases, with 7 bases left between them. Germline lookup yields CDR1 SGHRS and CDR2 YFSETQ. The CDR3 covers 13 residues. CDR3 nucleotide sequence: TGCGCCAGCAGCTTGGCTGTAAACTACGAGCAGTACTTC. Encoded protein: CASSLAVNYEQYF.

Only one count was recorded for this clonotype. The chain is built from TRBV5-1 and TRBJ2-6; 7 bases agree with TRBD1. Trimming cost V 0 bases and J 1 base; bases outside gene matches: 4. The length of the CDR3 is 17 residues. Germline V gene lookup returns CDR1 SGHRS and CDR2 YFSETQ. The CDR3 DNA is TGCGCCAGCAGCTTGGGGACAGGCGGGTCTGGGGCCAACGTCCTGACTTTC. Its translation: CASSLGTGGSGANVLTF. Filled out from reference TRBV5-1 and TRBJ2-6, the complete variable domain reads KAGVTQTPRYLIKTRGQQVTLSCSPISGHRSVSWYQQTPGQGLQFLFEYFSETQRNKGNFPGRFSGRQFSNSRSEMNVSTLELGDSALYLCASSLGTGGSGANVLTFGAGSRLTVL.